This TCR beta chain was retrieved from a study of cytomegalovirus exposure and HLA in healthy donors. As for the study in general: A preliminary data release comprised 80 million or so unique TCRs obtained from HLA-typed donors. Broader study findings: It is likely that the observed cluster of highly shared sequence variants was a sequencing artifact. TCR beta sequences reportedly predicted most subjects' HLA-A and HLA-B alleles accurately.

The PCR made use of 60 Vbeta and 13 Jbeta primers. Generated by immunoSEQ multiplex PCR, the TCRdb table keeps only in-frame clones and is missing some. The sample lists under 150,000 clones, about 75% occurring once. This CDR3 spans 15 amino acids. Germline CDR1 SGDLS, CDR2 YYNGEE. With 0 bases removed from V and 0 bases from J, the gap between germline ends came to 9 bases. As to this clone: Its cognate antigen is unknown.

The sequenced material came from PBMCs. This receptor was identified in a man aged 18 to 29 in good health and CMV-seronegative. This chain joins TRBV9 and TRBJ1-2, with D possibly being TRBD1 (5 bases). The CDR3 protein is CASSVGQGPNYGYTF. In DNA form, the CDR3 reads TGTGCCAGCAGCGTAGGGCAGGGTCCTAACTATGGCTACACCTTC.